The source of this T cell receptor (beta chain) is a study of blood T cell repertoires in COVID-19 (dated by TCRdb to about 2020). At the level of the whole study: Collaborator samples came from the United States, Italy and Spain and covered acute and convalescent phases of COVID-19. The sample metadata nearly always contained a de-identified subject ID, COVID-19 status, age in years and sex. Where available, HLA class I and class II types were taken from metadata supplied by the sample provider and were not determined by assay-based typing. The repertoires were made available in a free public database intended to serve as a resource for research on the immune response to SARS-CoV-2. Samples came from the ongoing ImmuneRACE study (first 160 participants) plus 1,254 subjects from 6 global collaborators. The dataset comprised deeply sampled blood TCRbeta repertoires from subjects exposed to, actively infected with, or recovered from COVID-19. The prospective study material was composed of cDNA or gDNA derived from T cells, B-cell-depleted T cells, or PBMCs.

Whole blood was collected in K2EDTA tubes by collaborating institutions according to the institutions' own protocols. For TCRbeta analysis, collaborators shipped samples in one of three forms: frozen whole blood, isolated PBMCs, or DNA extracted from either of those sample types. The immunoSEQ Assay, a bias-controlled multiplex PCR, was used to amplify TCRbeta CDR3 regions from genomic DNA. Under the source paper's analysis protocol: Nucleated cell counts per sample were estimated from amplification of reference gene primers within the assay. To quantify the absolute abundance of each unique TCRbeta CDR3 rearrangement, sequence reads were collapsed and filtered. For each sample, productive Simpson clonality was calculated as the square root of Simpson's diversity index over productive rearrangements. The immuneACCESS repertoire file appears here via TCRdb, limited to in-frame rearrangements. These files lack a portion of the clones; in checked studies, under half of the deficit traces to unresolved V genes, and the cause of the others is not known. The DNA gave D and trimming, while V, J and clone size come from that table. This sample has 250,000 to 350,000 clones in its table, and about nine tenths of those were observed once. 2.5% to 3.5% of the sample is in the top ten clones.

V is shortened by 6 bases, J by 3 bases, and the region joining them spans 12 bases. The CDR3 runs 12 amino acids, cysteine and phenylalanine included. Left in the record is the CDR3 DNA by itself, 36 bases read in frame from the first base. The CDR1 and CDR2 encoded by the germline V gene are SQVTM and ANQGSEA. To note about this clone: Which antigen it targets is not known. No base-level quality is on record; no much larger clone is a single base apart.

Overall study results and their limits: The amount of clinical and demographic metadata varied by source and participant and was provided uncurated.

The rearrangement joined TRBV29-1 to TRBJ2-7; the D gene is perhaps TRBD1, from 6 matching bases. Specimen: peripheral blood. The sequence derives from a woman in her twenties or thirties with active or convalescent COVID-19. The CDR3 region reads CSVRVGGYEQYF. The nucleotides read TGCAGCGTGAGGGTAGGGGGCTACGAGCAGTACTTC.